The T cell receptor (beta chain) described here comes from a study of cytomegalovirus exposure and HLA in healthy donors. General study points: Analysis was performed later, and it showed HLA-associated TCR beta chains to be more clonally expanded than equally common others. Altogether, 160 or so TCR beta chains were recorded as cytomegalovirus-associated. In a later analysis, a missense DCLRE1C variant was linked to TCR beta V- and J-gene trimming. The classifier, whose performance was assessed in both the original and validation cohorts, reportedly diagnosed cytomegalovirus status with high specificity and sensitivity.

Primers for the PCR totalled 60 Vbeta and 13 Jbeta. Sequencing was performed with immunoSEQ multiplex PCR; in TCRdb, only in-frame clones are kept and a portion is missing. The data hold 85,000 to 100,000 clones, with roughly 77% observed a single time. With respect to this clone: Its antigen is currently unknown.

The CDR3 runs to 13 residues. The germline V gene encodes CDR1 SGHVS and CDR2 FQNEAQ. Trimming removed 2 bases at V and 8 bases at J, with 7 bases between. The chain employs TRBV7-8 and TRBJ1-6; D gene unclear. The clonotype was recovered from a man aged 30-40 years in good health and CMV-seronegative. Sequencing input: PBMCs. CDR3 amino acids: CASSLNPYSPLHF. The CDR3, as DNA: TGTGCCAGCAGCTTAAATCCTTATTCACCCCTCCACTTT.